The following is a T cell receptor (beta chain) sequence with its context. The library came from three nested PCR rounds adapted from ARM-PCR protocols. From the multiplex PCR reads, TCRdb called clonotypes with MiXCR, one entry per CDR3 protein. This table has 90,000 to 100,000 distinct CDR3 sequences, 80% appearing once. CDR3 length: 17 amino acids. V dropped 6 bases and J dropped 12; count of bases not matched to a gene: 17. Germline CDR1 reads MGHRA; CDR2 reads YSYEKL. These data come from a study of tumor and adjacent non-tumor tissue in lung cancer. Across the whole study: Histology: 11 to 13 adenocarcinoma, a couple of squamous cell carcinoma, 1 small cell lung cancer.

This sample's RNA came from whole unsorted tissue. Distant lung tissue was collected more than 3 cm away from the tumor edge. The origin of this receptor is a man aged 55 to 70 with small cell lung cancer. The rearrangement uses TRBV4-1 and TRBJ2-2, with 12 bases aligning to TRBD2. Material: distant non-tumor lung tissue. As DNA, the CDR3 is TGCGCCAGCAGGTCCCGGACTAGCGGGACGAACACCTGGAAGCTGTTTTTT. It yields the protein CASRSRTSGTNTWKLFF.